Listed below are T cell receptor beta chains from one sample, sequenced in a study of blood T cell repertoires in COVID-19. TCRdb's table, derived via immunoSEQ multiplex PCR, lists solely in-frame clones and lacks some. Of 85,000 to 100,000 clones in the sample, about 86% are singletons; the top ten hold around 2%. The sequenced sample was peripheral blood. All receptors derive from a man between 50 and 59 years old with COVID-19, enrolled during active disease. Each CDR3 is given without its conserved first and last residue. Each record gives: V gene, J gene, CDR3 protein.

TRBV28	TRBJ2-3	ASSPLGGSTDTQY
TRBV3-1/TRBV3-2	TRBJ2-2	ASRHRGTGELF
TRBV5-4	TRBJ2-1	ASSLAGTSAYNEQF
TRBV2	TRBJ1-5	ASRGGDPHQPQH
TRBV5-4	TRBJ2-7	ASSFNRGYEQY
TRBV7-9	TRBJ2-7	ASSLGPPSEQY
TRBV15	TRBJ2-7	ATSRAGSNYEQY
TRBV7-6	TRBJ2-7	ASSPLSGGAPTEQY
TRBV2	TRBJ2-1	ASSATGGTEQF
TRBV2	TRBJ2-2	ASSDEGARTGELF
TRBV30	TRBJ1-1	AMDRNTEAF
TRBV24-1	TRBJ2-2	ATSDLRATGELF
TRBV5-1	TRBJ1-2	ASSLAGVGGYT
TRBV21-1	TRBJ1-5	ASRTGTGGQPQH
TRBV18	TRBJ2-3	ASSLTGADTQY
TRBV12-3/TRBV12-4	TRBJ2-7	ASRPRGRNEQY
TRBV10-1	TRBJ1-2	ASGRQPNANYGYT
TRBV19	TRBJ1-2	ASSQSRDRSSYGYT
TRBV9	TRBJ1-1	ASSAGQGLTEAF
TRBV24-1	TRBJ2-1	ATSDLGQGDYNEQF
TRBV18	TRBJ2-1	ASSQLAGGYNEQF
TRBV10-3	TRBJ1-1	AISEAGTETEAF
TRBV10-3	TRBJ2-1	AISEGRWGGGPPNEQF